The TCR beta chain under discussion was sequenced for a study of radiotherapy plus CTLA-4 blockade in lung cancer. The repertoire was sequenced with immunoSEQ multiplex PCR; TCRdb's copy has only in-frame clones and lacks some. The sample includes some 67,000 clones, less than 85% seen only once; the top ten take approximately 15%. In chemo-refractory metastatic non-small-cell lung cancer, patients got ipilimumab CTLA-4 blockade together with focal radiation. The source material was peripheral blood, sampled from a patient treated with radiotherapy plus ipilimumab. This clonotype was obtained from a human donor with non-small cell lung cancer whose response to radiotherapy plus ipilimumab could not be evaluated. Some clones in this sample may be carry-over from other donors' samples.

DNA for the CDR3: TGTGCCAGCAGCGGGGGACAGGGCACAGATACGCAGTATTTT. It codes for CASSGGQGTDTQYF. J is TRBJ2-3 and V is TRBV6-1; 8 bases fit TRBD1. Germline CDR1 MNHNS, CDR2 SASEGT. The J segment lost 1 base and the V segment lost 6 bases, leaving 3 bases of the junction unmatched. CDR3 length: 14 residues.